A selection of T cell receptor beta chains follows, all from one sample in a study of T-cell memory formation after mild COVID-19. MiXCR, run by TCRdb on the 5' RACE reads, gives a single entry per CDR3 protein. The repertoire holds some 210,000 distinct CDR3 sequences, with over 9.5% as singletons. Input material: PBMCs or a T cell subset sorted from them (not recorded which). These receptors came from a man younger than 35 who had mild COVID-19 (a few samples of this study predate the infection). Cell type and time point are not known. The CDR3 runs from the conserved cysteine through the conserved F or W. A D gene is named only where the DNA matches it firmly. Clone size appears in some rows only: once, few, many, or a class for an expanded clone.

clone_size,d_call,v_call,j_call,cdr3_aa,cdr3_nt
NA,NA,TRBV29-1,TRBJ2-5,CSVPRETQYF,TGCAGCGTCCCGAGGGAGACCCAGTACTTC
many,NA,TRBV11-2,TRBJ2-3,CASSSYRGRADTQYF,TGTGCCAGCAGCTCCTACAGGGGGAGGGCAGATACGCAGTATTTT
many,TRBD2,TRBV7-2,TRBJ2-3,CASSALAADTQYF,TGTGCCAGCAGCGCACTAGCGGCAGATACGCAGTATTTT
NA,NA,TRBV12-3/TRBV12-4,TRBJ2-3,CASRILRIPTQYF,TGTGCCAGCAGGATATTAAGGATCCCTACGCAGTATTTT
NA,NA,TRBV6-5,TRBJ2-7,CASKGAERSYEQYF,TGTGCCAGCAAAGGGGCAGAGCGCTCCTACGAGCAGTACTTC
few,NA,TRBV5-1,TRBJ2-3,CASSLAGDVRADTQYF,TGCGCCAGCAGCTTGGCCGGAGATGTACGAGCAGATACGCAGTATTTT
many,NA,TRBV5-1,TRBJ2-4,CASSLGLAKNIQYF,TGCGCCAGCAGTTTGGGATTAGCCAAAAACATTCAGTACTTC
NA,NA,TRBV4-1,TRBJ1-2,CASSRGQEGYGYTF,TGCGCCAGCAGCCGGGGCCAGGAGGGCTATGGCTACACCTTC
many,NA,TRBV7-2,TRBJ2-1,CASSLPRRPGDEQFF,TGTGCCAGCAGCTTACCACGCCGTCCAGGCGATGAGCAGTTCTTC
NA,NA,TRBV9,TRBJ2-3,CASSVVGGFTSTDTQYF,TGTGCCAGCAGCGTAGTTGGTGGGTTCACTAGCACAGATACGCAGTATTTT
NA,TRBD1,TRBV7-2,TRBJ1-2,CASSLRGRGDGYTF,TGTGCCAGCAGCTTAAGGGGGCGCGGAGATGGCTACACCTTC
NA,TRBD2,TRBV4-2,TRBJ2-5,CASSRGTSGGWETQYF,TGTGCCAGCAGCCGTGGGACTAGCGGGGGTTGGGAGACCCAGTACTTC
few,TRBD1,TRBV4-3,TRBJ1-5,CASSQDGFSGTGTVLNQPQHF,TGCGCCAGCAGCCAAGATGGTTTTTCGGGGACCGGGACAGTCCTGAATCAGCCCCAGCATTTT
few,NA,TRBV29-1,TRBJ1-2,CSVGSNYGYTF,TGCAGCGTTGGGTCTAACTATGGCTACACCTTC
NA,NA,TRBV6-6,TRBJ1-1,CASSHNTEAFF,TGTGCCAGCAGCCATAACACTGAAGCTTTCTTT
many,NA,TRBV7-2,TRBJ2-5,CASSFNGGRKQETQYF,TGTGCCAGCAGCTTTAATGGGGGGCGGAAACAAGAGACCCAGTACTTC
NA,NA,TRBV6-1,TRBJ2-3,CASREGLGTDTQYF,TGTGCCAGCAGGGAAGGACTGGGCACAGATACGCAGTATTTT
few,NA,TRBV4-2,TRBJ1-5,CASSREGGEDNQPQHF,TGTGCCAGCAGCCGCGAAGGGGGAGAAGACAATCAGCCCCAGCATTTT
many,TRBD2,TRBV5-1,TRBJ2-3,CASSFGTSGGTDTQYF,TGCGCCAGCAGCTTCGGGACTAGCGGGGGGACTGATACGCAGTATTTT
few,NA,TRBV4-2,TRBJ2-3,CASSQESRTTFSYGTDTQYF,TGTGCCAGCAGCCAAGAATCCAGGACCACCTTCTCCTATGGCACAGATACGCAGTATTTT
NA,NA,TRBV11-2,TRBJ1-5,CASSYSLDGNQPQHF,TGTGCCAGCAGCTACTCCCTAGATGGCAATCAGCCCCAGCATTTT
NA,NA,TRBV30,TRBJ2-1,CAWGHNEQFF,TGTGCCTGGGGCCACAATGAGCAGTTCTTC
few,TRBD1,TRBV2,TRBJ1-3,CASSPTGQGGNTIYF,TGTGCCAGCAGCCCTACCGGACAGGGGGGAAACACCATATATTTT
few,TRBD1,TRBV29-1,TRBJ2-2,CSVEAHRGTGELFF,TGCAGCGTTGAAGCGCACAGGGGCACCGGGGAGCTGTTTTTT
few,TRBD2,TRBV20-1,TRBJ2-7,CSARRRGEAYEQYF,TGCAGTGCTAGACGACGGGGGGAAGCCTACGAGCAGTACTTC